This TCR beta chain was identified during a study of shared clonotypes between healthy human individuals. Study-wide background: Each donor's CD4 naive and CD4 memory cells filled three plates apiece, CD8 naive two, and CD8 memory one.

It was about 210 ng DNA, about 30,000 T cell genomes, that sorted-subset replicate PCRs used. Here immunoSEQ multiplex PCR was the method, and the copy in TCRdb shows in-frame clones only, minus some. The sample consists of roughly 770,000 clones, about 96% of them appearing once. Terminally differentiated effector memory CD45RA+ cells were left out of the naive CD8 fraction, which was CD45RO-negative and positively selected for CCR7. Everyone who donated was a Caucasian adult who lived in Nashville, Tennessee. This CDR3 spans 12 amino acids. Trimming removed 0 bases at V and 5 bases at J, with 8 bases between. Germline V gene lookup returns CDR1 SQVTM and CDR2 ANQGSEA. A note on this clone: The antigen is unknown.

Findings and caveats of the study: Few donors restricted represented genetic and exposure-history diversity.

Sample: naive CD8+ T cells sorted from blood. The receptor was isolated from a young man in good health. V and J are TRBV29-1 and TRBJ2-7, with no clear D. This chain's CDR3 is CSVEDLKDEQYF. The CDR3 nucleotides read TGCAGCGTTGAAGACTTGAAGGACGAGCAGTACTTC.